Listed below are T cell receptor beta chains from one sample, sequenced in a study of CD8 T cells in Susac syndrome. MiXCR, run by TCRdb on the immunoSEQ multiplex PCR reads, gives a single entry per CDR3 protein. In the table there are some 150,000 distinct CDR3 sequences, approximately 95% of which are singletons. The specimen was CD4+ T cells from PBMCs. These receptors originate from a human donor with Susac syndrome. The CDR3 runs from the conserved cysteine through the conserved F or W. D genes are given only for firm matches. Some rows have no size entry. The others give once, few or many, or a class for an expanded clone.

clone size	V gene	J gene	D gene	CDR3 protein	CDR3 DNA
-	TRBV7-9	TRBJ1-1	-	CASSATAGVTEAFF	TGTGCCAGCAGCGCTACTGCAGGCGTCACTGAAGCTTTCTTT
-	TRBV6-4	TRBJ2-3	-	CASSDSQRQTDTQYF	TGTGCCAGCAGTGATTCACAAAGACAGACAGATACGCAGTATTTT
-	TRBV5-1	TRBJ1-5	-	CASSKAGTFGQPQHF	TGCGCCAGCAGCAAAGCAGGGACGTTTGGCCAGCCCCAGCATTTT
-	TRBV24-1	TRBJ2-5	-	CATSDSASPGTSVRGTQYF	TGTGCCACCAGTGATTCCGCATCCCCCGGGACATCCGTCCGAGGGACCCAGTACTTC
-	TRBV6-5	TRBJ2-2	TRBD2	CATTGGANTGELFF	TGTGCCACCACCGGGGGGGCTAACACCGGGGAGCTGTTTTTT
once	TRBV7-9	TRBJ1-1	-	CASSLVRVETEAFF	TGTGCCAGCAGCTTAGTCAGGGTAGAGACTGAAGCTTTCTTT
-	TRBV5-1	TRBJ2-3	-	CASSFERTDTQYF	TGCGCCAGCAGCTTCGAACGCACAGATACGCAGTATTTT
-	TRBV27	TRBJ1-5	TRBD1	CASSFRGQGAGQPQHF	TGTGCCAGCAGTTTTCGCGGACAGGGGGCAGGGCAGCCCCAGCATTTT
-	TRBV4-2	TRBJ1-6	TRBD1	CASSQEDRGDSPLHF	TGTGCCAGCAGCCAAGAGGACAGGGGCGATTCACCCCTCCACTTT
once	TRBV9	TRBJ2-5	-	CASSMGLAQETQYF	TGTGCCAGCAGCATGGGACTGGCTCAAGAGACCCAGTACTTC
-	TRBV27	TRBJ1-1	TRBD1	CASSSPGTGGEAFF	TGTGCCAGCAGTTCCCCCGGGACAGGGGGGGAAGCTTTCTTT
-	TRBV29-1	TRBJ1-2	-	CSVLTVGPLRDGYTF	TGCAGCGTTCTTACCGTGGGACCCCTCCGTGATGGCTACACCTTC
-	TRBV29-1	TRBJ2-1	-	CSVGWVNNEQFF	TGCAGCGTTGGATGGGTCAACAATGAGCAGTTCTTC
-	TRBV29-1	TRBJ2-7	-	CSVLAYPLYEQYF	TGCAGCGTCTTGGCTTATCCTTTGTACGAGCAGTACTTC
-	TRBV7-2	TRBJ2-5	TRBD2	CASSSTSGAGETQYF	TGTGCCAGCAGCTCGACTAGCGGGGCGGGAGAGACCCAGTACTTC
-	TRBV19	TRBJ2-3	TRBD1	CASSIWGQGTDTQYF	TGTGCCAGTAGTATTTGGGGACAGGGGACAGATACGCAGTATTTT
few	TRBV11-2	TRBJ2-6	-	CASSFGSGANVLTF	TGTGCCAGCAGCTTTGGCTCTGGGGCCAACGTCCTGACTTTC
-	TRBV18	TRBJ2-1	-	CASSPGTEQFF	TGTGCCAGCTCCCCGGGGACCGAGCAGTTCTTC
-	TRBV5-1	TRBJ2-3	-	CASSLVGEPTDTQYF	TGCGCCAGCAGCTTGGTGGGGGAGCCCACAGATACGCAGTATTTT
once	TRBV29-1	TRBJ1-1	-	CSARGGHITEAFF	TGCAGCGCTAGGGGGGGACACATCACTGAAGCTTTCTTT
-	TRBV6-6	TRBJ2-5	-	CASSRTRQFGETQYF	TGTGCCAGCAGTCGTACCCGACAGTTTGGAGAGACCCAGTACTTC
-	TRBV15	TRBJ2-5	TRBD1	CATSRPQGAAETQYF	TGTGCCACCAGCAGACCTCAGGGGGCTGCTGAGACCCAGTACTTC
once	TRBV7-2	TRBJ1-2	TRBD1	CASAPRRDRVTYGGYTF	TGTGCCAGCGCCCCAAGGAGGGACAGGGTCACCTATGGTGGCTACACCTTC
-	TRBV20-1	TRBJ2-5	-	CSARGAAPKGGQYF	TGCAGTGCTAGAGGTGCAGCCCCCAAAGGAGGCCAGTACTTC
-	TRBV29-1	TRBJ2-5	-	CSVERGPAPYF	TGCAGCGTTGAAAGGGGACCCGCCCCCTACTTC
-	TRBV20-1	TRBJ1-5	-	CSAVPGGVGNQPQHF	TGCAGTGCCGTTCCCGGGGGAGTGGGCAATCAGCCCCAGCATTTT
-	TRBV29-1	TRBJ1-1	-	CSGAGQAEAFF	TGCAGCGGAGCAGGGCAGGCTGAAGCTTTCTTT
once	TRBV12-3/TRBV12-4	TRBJ2-1	TRBD2	CASSLGLAVNEQFF	TGTGCCAGCAGTTTGGGACTAGCAGTTAATGAGCAGTTCTTC
few	TRBV6-1	TRBJ1-1	-	CASSEAFHTEAFF	TGTGCCAGCAGTGAAGCGTTTCACACTGAAGCTTTCTTT
-	TRBV27	TRBJ2-3	TRBD2	CASSSASGTDTQYF	TGTGCCAGCAGTTCGGCTAGCGGAACAGATACGCAGTATTTT
once	TRBV11-2	TRBJ2-7	TRBD2	CASSDKRGGNEQYF	TGTGCCAGCAGCGATAAGCGGGGGGGCAACGAGCAGTACTTC
-	TRBV5-1	TRBJ1-1	-	CASSLGPTNTEAFF	TGCGCCAGTTCTTTGGGACCTACGAACACTGAAGCTTTCTTT
-	TRBV20-1	TRBJ1-5	-	CSAKGPGWDQPQHF	TGCAGTGCTAAGGGCCCCGGCTGGGATCAGCCCCAGCATTTT
-	TRBV12-3/TRBV12-4	TRBJ2-7	TRBD2	CASSPGLAGYEQYF	TGTGCCAGCAGTCCAGGACTAGCAGGCTACGAGCAGTACTTC
-	TRBV20-1	TRBJ2-2	-	CSASPQITGELFF	TGCAGTGCTAGTCCGCAGATCACCGGGGAGCTGTTTTTT
-	TRBV3-1	TRBJ1-1	-	CASSQVENTEAFF	TGTGCCAGCAGCCAAGTTGAGAACACTGAAGCTTTCTTT
-	TRBV20-1	TRBJ2-7	TRBD1	CSANRGTYEQYF	TGCAGTGCTAACAGGGGCACCTACGAGCAGTACTTC
once	TRBV29-1	TRBJ2-7	-	CSVTRVNEQYF	TGCAGCGTTACAAGGGTCAACGAGCAGTACTTC
-	TRBV20-1	TRBJ2-7	TRBD2	CSARGAGGPREQYF	TGCAGTGCTAGGGGAGCGGGGGGGCCGCGGGAGCAGTACTTC
-	TRBV18	TRBJ2-5	-	CASSPAGQGQETQYF	TGTGCCAGCTCACCGGCCGGGCAGGGCCAAGAGACCCAGTACTTC
-	TRBV2	TRBJ2-4	-	CASSGGWAKNIQYF	TGTGCCAGCAGTGGCGGGTGGGCCAAAAACATTCAGTACTTC
-	TRBV28	TRBJ1-5	-	CASRGVGGLGNQPQHF	TGTGCCAGCAGGGGCGTCGGGGGGCTGGGAAATCAGCCCCAGCATTTT
once	TRBV3-1	TRBJ1-6	-	CASRPSASNSPLHF	TGTGCCAGCAGGCCCTCGGCGAGCAATTCACCCCTCCACTTT
-	TRBV29-1	TRBJ2-1	-	CSVQPFDNEQFF	TGCAGCGTTCAGCCTTTTGACAATGAGCAGTTCTTC
-	TRBV29-1	TRBJ2-7	-	CSVAAQGGEQYF	TGCAGCGTTGCCGCACAGGGCGGCGAGCAGTACTTC
-	TRBV5-4	TRBJ2-3	TRBD2	CASREGEHTDTQYF	TGTGCCAGCCGGGAGGGGGAGCACACAGATACGCAGTATTTT
-	TRBV7-2	TRBJ2-3	-	CASSRGSTDTQYF	TGTGCCAGCAGCCGCGGCAGCACAGATACGCAGTATTTT
-	TRBV10-3	TRBJ2-3	-	CAISGRDTQYF	TGTGCCATCAGTGGGAGGGATACGCAGTATTTT
-	TRBV20-1	TRBJ1-4	-	CSALRGGGEKLFF	TGCAGTGCTCTCAGGGGAGGTGGCGAAAAACTGTTTTTT
-	TRBV12-3/TRBV12-4	TRBJ2-7	-	CASSLGGVAGGEQYF	TGTGCCAGCAGTTTAGGTGGGGTCGCGGGCGGCGAGCAGTACTTC
-	TRBV9	TRBJ2-1	-	CASSVDGFAGVGHNEQFF	TGTGCCAGCAGCGTAGACGGGTTCGCCGGGGTGGGTCACAATGAGCAGTTCTTC